This is a list of T cell receptor beta chains from one sample in a study of identical twins. Each CDR3 protein gets one entry after TCRdb re-called the 5' RACE reads with MiXCR. This table has some 1,600,000 distinct CDR3 sequences, less than 35% appearing once. Sequencing was carried out using cord blood. The receptor source for this set is a newborn girl in good health. Each CDR3 is given with its conserved first and last residue. D genes are given only for firm matches. A clone size is listed for some rows: how often the clone was seen (once, few, many), or a class if it is expanded.

V	D	J	size	CDR3	DNA
TRBV2	TRBD1	TRBJ1-5	.	CASRSRQGAQPQHF	TGTGCCAGCAGATCCCGACAGGGGGCACAGCCCCAGCATTTT
TRBV6-1	TRBD1	TRBJ1-2	few	CASSEPGQGVNYGYTF	TGTGCCAGCAGTGAACCGGGACAGGGAGTTAACTATGGCTACACCTTC
TRBV5-6	.	TRBJ2-1	.	CASSLVAAGHEQFF	TGTGCCAGCAGCTTGGTCGCGGCAGGCCATGAGCAGTTCTTC
TRBV19	.	TRBJ2-5	.	CASTSGTFQETQYF	TGTGCCAGTACCTCCGGGACTTTCCAAGAGACCCAGTACTTC
TRBV25-1	TRBD1	TRBJ1-4	.	CASSEWGRGREKLFF	TGTGCCAGCAGTGAATGGGGCAGGGGGCGCGAAAAACTGTTTTTT
TRBV28	.	TRBJ2-3	few	CASSFGASLTDTQYF	TGTGCCAGCAGTTTTGGGGCGAGCCTCACAGATACGCAGTATTTT
TRBV3-1	TRBD2	TRBJ2-3	few	CASSQVATSGGRTDTQYF	TGTGCCAGCAGCCAAGTGGCCACTAGCGGGGGCCGCACAGATACGCAGTATTTT
TRBV10-3	TRBD2	TRBJ2-5	.	CAISGTSGSDGEQYF	TGTGCCATCAGCGGGACTAGCGGGAGCGATGGTGAGCAGTACTTC
TRBV6-2/TRBV6-3	.	TRBJ2-2	.	CASSYKFRLSNTGELFF	TGTGCCAGCAGTTACAAGTTCCGGCTTTCGAACACCGGGGAGCTGTTTTTT
TRBV20-1	.	TRBJ1-3	.	CSARDRSRGRNTIYF	TGCAGTGCTAGAGATCGTAGCAGGGGTAGAAACACCATATATTTT
TRBV27	TRBD1	TRBJ1-5	.	CASSPPGQANQPQHF	TGTGCCAGCAGCCCTCCCGGACAGGCTAATCAGCCCCAGCATTTT
TRBV18	TRBD1	TRBJ1-5	.	CASSPIRDRGQPQHF	TGTGCCAGCTCACCGATCCGGGACAGGGGACAGCCCCAGCATTTT
TRBV2	.	TRBJ2-7	.	CASITRSKRISYNEQYF	TGTGCCAGCATCACGAGGTCCAAGCGGATCTCCTACAATGAGCAGTACTTC
TRBV5-1	TRBD2	TRBJ2-7	.	CASSPLADLSYEQYF	TGCGCCAGCAGTCCACTAGCGGACCTCTCCTACGAGCAGTACTTC
TRBV20-1	TRBD2	TRBJ2-1	.	CSARLAGGRHNEQFF	TGCAGTGCCAGACTTGCGGGGGGCCGCCACAATGAGCAGTTCTTC
TRBV6-4	.	TRBJ2-4	.	CASSGEEGDIQYF	TGTGCCAGCAGTGGGGAGGAGGGGGACATTCAGTACTTC
TRBV4-1	.	TRBJ1-4	.	CASSQARVEKLFF	TGCGCCAGCAGCCAAGCCAGGGTTGAAAAACTGTTTTTT
TRBV5-1	.	TRBJ2-5	few	CASSFPQGETQYF	TGCGCCAGCAGCTTTCCACAGGGTGAGACCCAGTACTTC
TRBV7-2	.	TRBJ1-1	.	CASSSRFRGGTEAFF	TGTGCCAGCAGCTCAAGGTTTAGGGGGGGGACTGAAGCTTTCTTT
TRBV6-5	.	TRBJ2-7	.	CASKTGRIHYEQYF	TGTGCCAGCAAAACGGGACGGATTCATTACGAGCAGTACTTC
TRBV4-2	.	TRBJ2-3	few	CASSHLDRRPTDTQYF	TGTGCCAGCAGCCATCTAGACCGCCGCCCCACAGATACGCAGTATTTT
TRBV12-3/TRBV12-4	TRBD1	TRBJ2-1	few	CASSRRQGAGNEQFF	TGTGCCAGCAGCCGTAGACAGGGGGCGGGCAATGAGCAGTTCTTC
TRBV12-3/TRBV12-4	.	TRBJ1-2	few	CASSFDGIIYGYTF	TGTGCCAGCAGTTTTGACGGAATAATATATGGCTACACCTTC
TRBV4-1	.	TRBJ1-3	few	CASSQDKSGNTIYF	TGCGCCAGCAGCCAAGACAAATCTGGAAACACCATATATTTT
TRBV4-2	.	TRBJ2-1	.	CASSRARSYNEQFF	TGTGCCAGCAGCCGGGCCCGCTCCTACAATGAGCAGTTCTTC
TRBV5-1	TRBD2	TRBJ2-1	.	CASSLAYSGVSYNEQFF	TGCGCCAGCAGCTTGGCCTACAGCGGGGTCTCCTACAATGAGCAGTTCTTC
TRBV20-1	TRBD1	TRBJ1-1	.	CSGGTGINTEAFF	TGCAGTGGGGGGACAGGGATAAACACTGAAGCTTTCTTT
TRBV24-1	TRBD2	TRBJ2-1	.	CATSDRGGRIWSSYNEQFF	TGTGCCACCAGTGATCGCGGGGGGCGAATTTGGAGCTCCTACAATGAGCAGTTCTTC
TRBV7-2	TRBD1	TRBJ2-1	few	CASSLFVGLGTGVNNEQFF	TGTGCCAGCAGCTTATTCGTCGGTCTGGGGACAGGGGTCAACAATGAGCAGTTCTTC
TRBV6-6	.	TRBJ1-1	.	CASRPLGKNTEAFF	TGTGCCAGCAGACCCCTGGGGAAGAACACTGAAGCTTTCTTT
TRBV28	TRBD1	TRBJ1-5	once	CASSPTGGHQPQHF	TGTGCCAGCAGTCCGACAGGGGGGCATCAGCCCCAGCATTTT
TRBV27	.	TRBJ2-7	many	CASSQIGAPNYEQYF	TGTGCCAGCAGTCAGATAGGGGCCCCTAACTACGAGCAGTACTTC
TRBV5-1	.	TRBJ1-1	many	CASSLQGTEAFF	TGTGCCAGCAGCTTACAGGGCACTGAAGCTTTCTTT
TRBV5-1	.	TRBJ2-7	many	CASSPQNIVYEQYF	TGCGCCAGCAGTCCACAGAATATCGTCTACGAGCAGTACTTC
TRBV10-2	.	TRBJ1-2	.	CASRDSGDSNYGYTF	TGCGCCAGCAGAGACTCAGGGGATTCCAACTATGGCTACACCTTC
TRBV5-1	.	TRBJ1-1	.	CASSSDSRGDTEAFF	TGCGCCAGCAGCTCGGACAGCAGAGGGGACACTGAAGCTTTCTTT
TRBV5-1	.	TRBJ2-1	.	CASSLDGPSTDTQFF	TGCGCCAGCAGCTTGGATGGTCCTAGCACAGATACGCAGTTCTTC